A selection of T cell receptor beta chains follows, all from one sample in a study of blood T cells in healthy people across ages. TCRdb re-called the 5' RACE reads with MiXCR, one entry per CDR3 protein. Found here are hundreds of thousands of distinct CDR3 sequences, approximately 60% of them singletons; the top ten hold approximately 24%. The sample comprised blood. The receptor set was obtained from a man aged 35-49 years in good health. The CDR3 runs from the conserved cysteine through the conserved F or W. Fields, in order: J gene, V gene, CDR3 length, D gene, clone size, CDR3 protein, CDR3 DNA. A D gene is named only where the DNA matches it firmly. Clone sizes are given selectively: once, few, many, or a class where the clone is expanded.

j_call: TRBJ1-2; v_call: TRBV4-2; cdr3_length: 18; d_call: TRBD1; clone_size: -; cdr3_aa: CASSTETGGARPLYDYTF; cdr3_nt: TGTGCCAGCAGCACAGAGACAGGGGGCGCACGGCCTCTCTATGACTACACCTTC
j_call: TRBJ2-7; v_call: TRBV3-1; cdr3_length: 12; d_call: -; clone_size: -; cdr3_aa: CASSRDGYGQYF; cdr3_nt: TGTGCCAGCAGCCGGGACGGTTACGGGCAGTACTTC
j_call: TRBJ2-7; v_call: TRBV10-3; cdr3_length: 13; d_call: -; clone_size: -; cdr3_aa: CAISESGGCEQYF; cdr3_nt: TGTGCCATCAGTGAGTCGGGAGGATGCGAGCAGTACTTC
j_call: TRBJ2-7; v_call: TRBV2; cdr3_length: 12; d_call: -; clone_size: -; cdr3_aa: CASRFTNYEQYF; cdr3_nt: TGTGCCAGCAGATTTACAAACTACGAGCAGTACTTC
j_call: TRBJ1-6; v_call: TRBV6-6; cdr3_length: 17; d_call: TRBD1; clone_size: few; cdr3_aa: CASRNGQVQGGNSPLHF; cdr3_nt: TGTGCCAGCAGAAACGGACAGGTCCAAGGGGGTAATTCACCCCTCCACTTT
j_call: TRBJ1-2; v_call: TRBV7-2; cdr3_length: 14; d_call: -; clone_size: once; cdr3_aa: CASLPGGEAYGYTF; cdr3_nt: TGTGCCAGCCTACCTGGAGGAGAAGCCTATGGCTACACCTTC
j_call: TRBJ2-7; v_call: TRBV6-6; cdr3_length: 16; d_call: TRBD2; clone_size: -; cdr3_aa: CASSYPSSTSGGRRYF; cdr3_nt: TGTGCCAGCAGTTACCCCTCATCGACTAGCGGGGGGCGACGGTACTTC
j_call: TRBJ2-1; v_call: TRBV11-2; cdr3_length: 15; d_call: -; clone_size: once; cdr3_aa: CASSAQGGFADEQFF; cdr3_nt: TGTGCCAGCAGCGCGCAGGGGGGGTTCGCCGATGAGCAGTTCTTC
j_call: TRBJ2-1; v_call: TRBV7-3; cdr3_length: 15; d_call: -; clone_size: -; cdr3_aa: CASSLYGRGGYEQFF; cdr3_nt: TGTGCCAGCAGCTTATATGGCAGGGGAGGCTATGAGCAGTTCTTC
j_call: TRBJ2-3; v_call: TRBV27; cdr3_length: 13; d_call: -; clone_size: -; cdr3_aa: CASFGGGTDTQYF; cdr3_nt: TGTGCCAGTTTCGGGGGAGGAACAGATACGCAGTATTTT
j_call: TRBJ2-3; v_call: TRBV10-3; cdr3_length: 14; d_call: -; clone_size: -; cdr3_aa: CAISGQPSTDTQYF; cdr3_nt: TGTGCCATCAGTGGACAGCCAAGCACAGATACGCAGTATTTT
j_call: TRBJ2-3; v_call: TRBV6-4; cdr3_length: 14; d_call: -; clone_size: -; cdr3_aa: CASSAEGNKGTQYF; cdr3_nt: TGTGCCAGCAGTGCGGAGGGAAACAAGGGAACGCAGTATTTT
j_call: TRBJ2-1; v_call: TRBV27; cdr3_length: 14; d_call: -; clone_size: few; cdr3_aa: CASNLGGPYNEQFF; cdr3_nt: TGTGCCAGCAATCTGGGGGGCCCTTACAATGAGCAGTTCTTC
j_call: TRBJ1-4; v_call: TRBV20-1; cdr3_length: 15; d_call: -; clone_size: few; cdr3_aa: CSARIPSEPDEKLFF; cdr3_nt: TGCAGTGCTAGAATACCCAGCGAACCGGATGAAAAACTGTTTTTT
j_call: TRBJ1-2; v_call: TRBV20-1; cdr3_length: 16; d_call: TRBD1; clone_size: few; cdr3_aa: CSARDFGRGRAYGYTF; cdr3_nt: TGCAGTGCTAGAGATTTTGGCAGGGGGCGCGCCTATGGCTACACCTTC
j_call: TRBJ2-3; v_call: TRBV7-2; cdr3_length: 14; d_call: -; clone_size: -; cdr3_aa: CASSPIYSTDTQYF; cdr3_nt: TGTGCCAGCAGCCCTATCTACAGCACAGATACGCAGTATTTT
j_call: TRBJ2-7; v_call: TRBV27; cdr3_length: 15; d_call: TRBD2; clone_size: -; cdr3_aa: CASSAEGQGGNEQYF; cdr3_nt: TGTGCCAGCAGTGCCGAGGGGCAGGGAGGGAACGAGCAGTACTTC
j_call: TRBJ1-2; v_call: TRBV9; cdr3_length: 14; d_call: TRBD1; clone_size: -; cdr3_aa: CASSLRQGEYGYTF; cdr3_nt: TGTGCCAGCAGCCTAAGACAGGGTGAATATGGCTACACCTTC
j_call: TRBJ2-7; v_call: TRBV21-1; cdr3_length: 17; d_call: -; clone_size: -; cdr3_aa: CASRYRGAGGLSYEQYF; cdr3_nt: TGTGCCAGCAGGTACAGGGGTGCGGGAGGCTTATCCTACGAGCAGTACTTC
j_call: TRBJ2-6; v_call: TRBV2; cdr3_length: 17; d_call: -; clone_size: -; cdr3_aa: CASSDRGLSSGANVLTF; cdr3_nt: TGTGCCAGCAGTGACAGGGGCCTCTCCTCTGGGGCCAACGTCCTGACTTTC
j_call: TRBJ2-5; v_call: TRBV5-1; cdr3_length: 14; d_call: -; clone_size: -; cdr3_aa: CASSLEREAETQYF; cdr3_nt: TGCGCCAGCAGCTTGGAAAGGGAAGCAGAGACCCAGTACTTC
j_call: TRBJ2-7; v_call: TRBV24-1; cdr3_length: 13; d_call: -; clone_size: -; cdr3_aa: CATSDLLIPQMYF; cdr3_nt: TGTGCCACCAGTGATTTGCTTATCCCGCAGATGTACTTC
j_call: TRBJ2-7; v_call: TRBV5-1; cdr3_length: 16; d_call: TRBD2; clone_size: -; cdr3_aa: CASSLAMGLTTSEQYF; cdr3_nt: TGCGCCAGCAGCTTGGCTATGGGACTAACGACATCCGAGCAGTACTTC
j_call: TRBJ2-3; v_call: TRBV5-1; cdr3_length: 16; d_call: -; clone_size: few; cdr3_aa: CASSLAVGGALDTQYF; cdr3_nt: TGCGCCAGCAGCTTGGCCGTGGGGGGTGCATTAGATACGCAGTATTTT
j_call: TRBJ1-4; v_call: TRBV3-1; cdr3_length: 15; d_call: -; clone_size: -; cdr3_aa: CASSQEAGENEKLFF; cdr3_nt: TGTGCCAGCAGCCAAGAGGCGGGAGAAAATGAAAAACTGTTTTTT
j_call: TRBJ2-5; v_call: TRBV29-1; cdr3_length: 14; d_call: TRBD1; clone_size: -; cdr3_aa: CSVQGGGIQETQYF; cdr3_nt: TGCAGCGTCCAAGGGGGCGGTATCCAAGAGACCCAGTACTTC
j_call: TRBJ2-7; v_call: TRBV2; cdr3_length: 13; d_call: TRBD1; clone_size: -; cdr3_aa: CASSGQGSSEQYF; cdr3_nt: TGTGCCAGCAGTGGACAGGGTTCGAGCGAGCAGTACTTC
j_call: TRBJ2-7; v_call: TRBV18; cdr3_length: 16; d_call: TRBD1; clone_size: -; cdr3_aa: CASSLTGTASYNEQYF; cdr3_nt: TGTGCCAGCTCACTGACCGGGACAGCCTCCTACAATGAGCAGTACTTC
j_call: TRBJ2-5; v_call: TRBV5-1; cdr3_length: 13; d_call: TRBD1; clone_size: -; cdr3_aa: CAGSRDRQETQYF; cdr3_nt: TGCGCCGGCAGCCGGGACAGACAAGAGACCCAGTACTTC
j_call: TRBJ2-7; v_call: TRBV20-1; cdr3_length: 16; d_call: TRBD2; clone_size: -; cdr3_aa: CSATRVLAGDINEQYF; cdr3_nt: TGCAGTGCTACCAGGGTACTAGCGGGAGACATTAATGAGCAGTACTTC
j_call: TRBJ2-7; v_call: TRBV18; cdr3_length: 17; d_call: TRBD1; clone_size: few; cdr3_aa: CASSTNQPGTGIYEQYF; cdr3_nt: TGTGCCAGTTCAACAAATCAACCGGGGACAGGGATCTACGAGCAGTACTTC
j_call: TRBJ2-1; v_call: TRBV4-1; cdr3_length: 15; d_call: -; clone_size: -; cdr3_aa: CASSLGTRHDETQFF; cdr3_nt: TGCGCCAGCAGCCTAGGGACCCGACACGACGAGACCCAGTTCTTC
j_call: TRBJ2-1; v_call: TRBV6-2/TRBV6-3; cdr3_length: 17; d_call: -; clone_size: -; cdr3_aa: CASSYSKEGGSYNEQFF; cdr3_nt: TGTGCCAGCAGTTACTCGAAGGAGGGAGGATCCTACAATGAGCAGTTCTTC
j_call: TRBJ1-2; v_call: TRBV2; cdr3_length: 15; d_call: -; clone_size: few; cdr3_aa: CASSDDTGRLGGYTF; cdr3_nt: TGTGCCAGCAGTGATGATACAGGAAGACTGGGTGGCTACACCTTC
j_call: TRBJ1-4; v_call: TRBV25-1; cdr3_length: 15; d_call: TRBD1; clone_size: -; cdr3_aa: CASSHGGQGGEKLFF; cdr3_nt: TGTGCCAGCAGTCACGGGGGACAGGGAGGTGAAAAACTGTTTTTT
j_call: TRBJ1-2; v_call: TRBV11-2; cdr3_length: 12; d_call: -; clone_size: -; cdr3_aa: CASSFRGLRYTF; cdr3_nt: TGTGCCAGCAGCTTCCGTGGGCTACGCTACACCTTC
j_call: TRBJ2-4; v_call: TRBV9; cdr3_length: 15; d_call: -; clone_size: -; cdr3_aa: CASSPRSFRENIQYF; cdr3_nt: TGTGCCAGCAGCCCTAGATCCTTTAGGGAAAACATTCAGTACTTC
j_call: TRBJ2-7; v_call: TRBV10-3; cdr3_length: 15; d_call: -; clone_size: once; cdr3_aa: CAIKGTPVADGEQYF; cdr3_nt: TGTGCCATCAAAGGGACCCCAGTAGCCGACGGGGAGCAGTACTTC
j_call: TRBJ2-1; v_call: TRBV29-1; cdr3_length: 11; d_call: -; clone_size: once; cdr3_aa: CSVPKPNEQFF; cdr3_nt: TGCAGCGTCCCCAAACCCAATGAGCAGTTCTTC
j_call: TRBJ1-1; v_call: TRBV20-1; cdr3_length: 14; d_call: -; clone_size: -; cdr3_aa: CSARYNRVNTEAFF; cdr3_nt: TGCAGTGCTAGGTACAACAGGGTGAACACTGAAGCTTTCTTT
j_call: TRBJ2-5; v_call: TRBV7-9; cdr3_length: 13; d_call: -; clone_size: -; cdr3_aa: CASSASGVETQYF; cdr3_nt: TGTGCCAGCAGCGCCTCGGGGGTGGAGACCCAGTACTTC
j_call: TRBJ1-5; v_call: TRBV4-2; cdr3_length: 15; d_call: -; clone_size: -; cdr3_aa: CASSQDRGVGQPQHF; cdr3_nt: TGTGCCAGCAGCCAAGATCGAGGGGTCGGCCAGCCCCAGCATTTT
j_call: TRBJ2-7; v_call: TRBV7-6; cdr3_length: 13; d_call: -; clone_size: -; cdr3_aa: CASSRVEGREQYF; cdr3_nt: TGTGCCAGCAGCCGAGTTGAGGGCCGCGAGCAGTACTTC
j_call: TRBJ2-1; v_call: TRBV11-2; cdr3_length: 12; d_call: -; clone_size: -; cdr3_aa: CATAHHYNEQFF; cdr3_nt: TGTGCCACCGCGCACCATTACAATGAGCAGTTCTTC
j_call: TRBJ2-1; v_call: TRBV25-1; cdr3_length: 17; d_call: -; clone_size: few; cdr3_aa: CASSESLTGSFHNEQFF; cdr3_nt: TGTGCCAGCAGTGAATCACTTACAGGGAGCTTTCACAATGAGCAGTTCTTC
j_call: TRBJ2-5; v_call: TRBV2; cdr3_length: 15; d_call: TRBD1; clone_size: -; cdr3_aa: CASSLPGQIKETQYF; cdr3_nt: TGTGCCAGCAGCCTTCCGGGACAGATAAAAGAGACCCAGTACTTC
j_call: TRBJ2-7; v_call: TRBV7-6; cdr3_length: 14; d_call: -; clone_size: few; cdr3_aa: CASSLAQTSYEQYF; cdr3_nt: TGTGCCAGCAGCTTAGCGCAGACCTCCTACGAGCAGTACTTC
j_call: TRBJ1-2; v_call: TRBV6-2/TRBV6-3; cdr3_length: 18; d_call: -; clone_size: few; cdr3_aa: CASTGHTTLLLSPYGYTF; cdr3_nt: TGTGCCAGCACCGGCCATACGACACTGCTTCTCTCCCCATATGGCTACACCTTC
j_call: TRBJ1-5; v_call: TRBV11-3; cdr3_length: 19; d_call: -; clone_size: few; cdr3_aa: CASSLGTATATCSNQPQHF; cdr3_nt: TGTGCCAGCAGCTTGGGAACAGCGACTGCAACGTGTAGCAATCAGCCCCAGCATTTT
j_call: TRBJ2-6; v_call: TRBV7-2; cdr3_length: 18; d_call: TRBD2; clone_size: -; cdr3_aa: CASSSPGLGLSGANVLTF; cdr3_nt: TGTGCCAGCAGCTCACCGGGACTAGGTTTATCTGGGGCCAACGTCCTGACTTTC
j_call: TRBJ2-5; v_call: TRBV29-1; cdr3_length: 13; d_call: TRBD2; clone_size: few; cdr3_aa: CSVIYSGGETQYF; cdr3_nt: TGCAGCGTTATCTATAGCGGGGGGGAGACCCAGTACTTC
j_call: TRBJ2-2; v_call: TRBV24-1; cdr3_length: 17; d_call: TRBD1; clone_size: -; cdr3_aa: CATSENGQGRNTGELFF; cdr3_nt: TGTGCCACCAGTGAGAATGGACAGGGTAGGAACACCGGGGAGCTGTTTTTT
j_call: TRBJ2-5; v_call: TRBV2; cdr3_length: 13; d_call: -; clone_size: -; cdr3_aa: CASRLQRQETQYF; cdr3_nt: TGTGCCAGCAGGCTACAGCGACAAGAGACCCAGTACTTC